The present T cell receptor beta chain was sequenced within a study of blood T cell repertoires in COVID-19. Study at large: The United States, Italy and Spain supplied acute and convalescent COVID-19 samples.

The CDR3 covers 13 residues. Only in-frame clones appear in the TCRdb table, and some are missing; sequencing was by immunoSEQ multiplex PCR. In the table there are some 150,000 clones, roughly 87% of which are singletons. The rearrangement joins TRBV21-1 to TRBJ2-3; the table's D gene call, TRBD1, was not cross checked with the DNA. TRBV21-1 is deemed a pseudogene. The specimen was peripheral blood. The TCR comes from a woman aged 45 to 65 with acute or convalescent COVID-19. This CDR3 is CASSKWPTDTQYF. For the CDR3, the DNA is TGTGCCAGCAGCAAATGGCCCACAGATACGCAGTATTTT.